This T cell receptor beta chain was found in a study of response to subunit inactivated influenza vaccine. This clonotype has just a few counts. Its antigen is unknown. A read error may be the cause here, since a much bigger clone is one base away. MiXCR, run by TCRdb on the RT-PCR reads, gives a single entry per CDR3 protein. The table lists 500,000 to 550,000 distinct CDR3 sequences, 20% to 25% of them singletons. Germline values: CDR1 SNHLY, CDR2 FYNNEI. The junction had 0 bases not matched to a gene; V was cut back by 4 bases and J by 1 base. This CDR3 is built from 15 residues. Overall study findings and caveats: Each seasonal influenza vaccination, the authors suggested, recruits few new T cells.

This sample also appeared in a second study, on T cells expressing NK-cell markers. That paper adds: Researchers built TCR beta cDNA using 5'RACE template switching with UMIs. In sorted CD3+CD56+NKG2C+, CD3+CD56+NKG2C- and CD3+CD56-NKG2C+ T cells, TCR beta repertoires were obtained. Seropositivity for HCMV was found in seven of the eight sequenced donors, with one seronegative. The HCMV specificity of the expanded NKG2C+ T cell clones stayed unresolved.

This TCR derives from a man in his forties or fifties who received an inactivated influenza vaccine. V usage is TRBV2 and J usage is TRBJ2-2; TRBD2 matches 10 bases. The sequenced sample was CD4+ T cells sorted from PBMCs, obtained about 13 days after vaccination. CDR3 DNA: TGTGCCAGCAGTGGGACTAGCGGGAACACCGGGGAGCTGTTTTTT. Its translation is CASSGTSGNTGELFF.